This T cell receptor (beta chain) was sequenced for a study of metastatic and nonmetastatic thyroid tumors. The V gene end was trimmed by 4 bases and the J gene end by 3 bases; junction bases not matched to a gene: 6. CDR3 size: 15 residues. Germline CDR1 MDHEN, CDR2 SYDVKM. Via MiXCR, TCRdb re-called the PCR reads. Of some 31,000 clones listed, 3.5% to 5% were seen once; the top ten hold over 20%. Thyroid surgery was preceded by no treatment in any patient. The rearrangement links TRBV28 to TRBJ2-7, with 10 bases matching TRBD2. The sequence derives from a female donor with papillary thyroid cancer or a benign thyroid nodule (not recorded which). Some clones in this sample may be carry-over from other donors' samples. Sequencing was carried out using blood. CDR3 in amino acids: CASSSPSGGFYEQYF. The CDR3 region has the DNA TGTGCCAGCAGTTCGCCTAGCGGGGGATTCTACGAGCAGTACTTC.